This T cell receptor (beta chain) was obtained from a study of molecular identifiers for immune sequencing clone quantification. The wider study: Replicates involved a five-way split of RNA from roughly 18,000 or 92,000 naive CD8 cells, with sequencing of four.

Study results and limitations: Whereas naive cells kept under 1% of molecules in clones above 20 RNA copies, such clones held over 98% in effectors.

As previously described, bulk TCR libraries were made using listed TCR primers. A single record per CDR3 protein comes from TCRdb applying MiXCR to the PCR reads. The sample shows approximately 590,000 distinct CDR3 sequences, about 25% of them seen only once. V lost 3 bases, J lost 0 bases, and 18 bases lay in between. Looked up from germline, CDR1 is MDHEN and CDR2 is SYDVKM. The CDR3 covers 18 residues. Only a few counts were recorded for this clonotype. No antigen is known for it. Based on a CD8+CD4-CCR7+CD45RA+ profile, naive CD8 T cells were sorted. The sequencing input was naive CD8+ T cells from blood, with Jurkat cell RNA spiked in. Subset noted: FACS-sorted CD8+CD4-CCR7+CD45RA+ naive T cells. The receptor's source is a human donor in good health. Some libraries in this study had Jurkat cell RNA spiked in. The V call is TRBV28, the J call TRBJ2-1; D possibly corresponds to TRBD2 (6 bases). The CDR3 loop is CASSLMLASPSSYNEQFF. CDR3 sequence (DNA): TGTGCCAGCAGTTTGATGCTAGCGAGTCCAAGCTCCTACAATGAGCAGTTCTTC. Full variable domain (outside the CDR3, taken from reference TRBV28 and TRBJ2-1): DVKVTQSSRYLVKRTGEKVFLECVQDMDHENMFWYRQDPGLGLRLIYFSYDVKMKEKGDIPEGYSVSREKKERFSLILESASTNQTSMYLCASSLMLASPSSYNEQFFGPGTRLTVL.